The 14 T cell receptor beta chains below all came from one sample that was sequenced in a study of a mutant IDH1 vaccine in newly diagnosed glioma. Time point here: week 5, during vaccination. Mutant IDH1 20-mer peptide, at 300 ug, made up each vaccine dose, with topical imiquimod. Generated by immunoSEQ multiplex PCR, the TCRdb table keeps only in-frame clones and is missing some. The table includes over 50,000 clones, 80% to 90% detected once. These receptors have no identified antigens. The starting material was PBMCs, obtained from a glioma patient whose treatment included an IDH1 peptide vaccine. Every receptor here comes from a woman aged 40 to 50 with glioma.

The chain uses TRBV25-1 and TRBJ1-2; TRBD1 is a possible D gene (5 bases). Germline assignment: CDR1 MGHDK and CDR2 SYGVNS. This CDR3 has 12 amino acids. V gave up 4 bases and J gave up 8 bases, with 11 bases separating them. CDR3 in amino acids: CASSAGVEGYTF. Written as DNA, the CDR3 is TGTGCCAGCAGTGCGGGGGTTGAGGGCTACACCTTC.

CDR3 bases: TGTGCCAGCAGAGTCCCGGGACAGGGTTACGAGCAGTACTTC. Amino acid sequence: CASRVPGQGYEQYF. J is TRBJ2-7 and V is TRBV5-8; 9 nucleotides line up with TRBD1. Germline CDR1 and CDR2: SGHTS and YDEGEE. This CDR3 region has 14 residues. The trim removed 5 bases at V and 4 bases at J, leaving 7 bases unmatched.

This clone has a single count. The V call is TRBV6-1, the J call TRBJ2-7, with a tentative D call TRBD1 (6 bases). The V and J ends lost 6 bases and 1 base respectively, with 13 bases between them. In germline, CDR1 is MNHNS, CDR2 SASEGT. The CDR3 length is 14 residues. The CDR3 DNA is TGTGCCAGCAGCCTGCTCGGACAGTCCTACGAGCAGTACTTC. Protein: CASSLLGQSYEQYF.

V usage is TRBV6-6 and J usage is TRBJ2-1, with 8 bases lining up with TRBD1. J lost 8 bases, V lost 6 bases, and 6 bases had no gene match. Per germline, CDR1 MNHNY and CDR2 SVGAGI (reference sequence). The CDR3 extends over 13 amino acids. The CDR3 region has the DNA TGTGCCAGCAGATCCCGGGACAGGCATGAGCAGTTCTTC. The encoded protein is CASRSRDRHEQFF.

The chain combines TRBV2 with TRBJ2-1, with 14 positions matching TRBD2. Germline trimming cut 1 base from V and 8 bases from J; bases unmatched to any gene: 4. The germline gives CDR1 SNHLY, CDR2 FYNNEI. This CDR3 region has 16 residues. CDR3 nucleotides: TGTGCCAGCAGTGAAGGACTAGCGGGAGGGTGGGATGAGCAGTTCTTC. Translating it yields CASSEGLAGGWDEQFF.

The chain uses TRBV28 and TRBJ1-5; tentative D call: TRBD1 (6 bases). V dropped 2 bases and J dropped 7 bases, with 12 bases sitting between them. The CDR3 runs to 14 residues. Germline CDR1 MDHEN, CDR2 SYDVKM. The CDR3 coding sequence is TGTGCCAGCAGTTTAGGGGGGCGGGGGCAGCCCCAGCATTTT. Its translation: CASSLGGRGQPQHF.

The V and J genes are TRBV5-1 and TRBJ2-2, with D unresolved. Germline-derived CDR1 and CDR2 are SGHRS and YFSETQ. V was shortened by 0 bases and J by 0 bases, with 9 bases between the two germline ends. The CDR3 covers 16 residues. The CDR3 DNA reads TGCGCCAGCAGCTTGGCCCTCCAAGCGAACACCGGGGAGCTGTTTTTT. Protein product: CASSLALQANTGELFF.

This clone was seen only once. V usage is TRBV4-1 and J usage is TRBJ2-5; D gene unclear. The CDR3 is made up of 14 amino acids. The germline V gene encodes CDR1 MGHRA and CDR2 YSYEKL. V lost 0 bases and J 5 bases, leaving 10 bases between the germline ends. The CDR3 DNA is TGCGCCAGCAGCCAAGAGGGCCTCTATGAGACCCAGTACTTC. Protein product: CASSQEGLYETQYF.

This chain uses TRBV5-1 with TRBJ1-3; possible D gene TRBD1, 5 bases. There are 14 residues in the CDR3. The V end lost 4 bases, the J end lost 0 bases, and 8 bases lay between the germline ends. Germline CDR1 and CDR2: SGHRS and YFSETQ. The CDR3 nucleotides are TGCGCCAGCAGCGGGGGGAGCTCTGGAAACACCATATATTTT. It is translated as CASSGGSSGNTIYF.

This clone was recorded once. V gene TRBV5-6 combines with J gene TRBJ2-7, with 9 positions matching TRBD1. Germline V gene lookup returns CDR1 SGHDT and CDR2 YYEEEE. V was pared by 3 bases and J by 5 bases, with 3 bases of the junction left unmatched. This CDR3 region has 13 residues. The CDR3 DNA is TGTGCCAGCAGCTCGGACAGGGGCGACGAGCAGTACTTC. It translates to CASSSDRGDEQYF.

The rearrangement links TRBV19 to TRBJ1-1; D gene ambiguous. CDR1 is LNHDA and CDR2 is SQIVND in the germline V gene (reference sequence). The CDR3 loop spans 15 amino acids. The V and J ends lost 5 bases and 4 bases respectively, with 17 bases between them. The CDR3 DNA is TGTGCCAGTAGTTCCACGGCCGGTTACGCCACTGAAGCTTTCTTT. Its protein is CASSSTAGYATEAFF.

V and J are TRBV7-9 and TRBJ2-7; 8 bases match TRBD2. There are 15 residues in the CDR3. Germline V gene sequence: CDR1 SEHNR, CDR2 FQNEAQ (reference sequence). Germline trimming cut 4 bases from V and 6 bases from J; bases unmatched to any gene: 11. CDR3 bases: TGTGCCAGCAGCTCCACTGGAGCGGGAGCGGGCGAGCAGTACTTC. Translation gives CASSSTGAGAGEQYF. Full variable domain (outside the CDR3, taken from reference TRBV7-9 and TRBJ2-7): DTGVSQNPRHKITKRGQNVTFRCDPISEHNRLYWYRQTLGQGPEFLTYFQNEAQLEKSRLLSDRFSAERPKGSFSTLEIQRTEQGDSAMYLCASSSTGAGAGEQYFGPGTRLTVT.

V and J are TRBV4-1 and TRBJ1-1, with 12 bases aligning to TRBD1. This CDR3 has 17 residues. With V trimmed by 6 bases and J by 3 bases, 11 bases remained unmatched. CDR1 is MGHRA and CDR2 is YSYEKL in the germline V gene. The CDR3 loop reads CASRAGTGGKRDTEAFF. The CDR3 nucleotides are TGCGCCAGCAGAGCCGGGACAGGGGGCAAAAGGGACACTGAAGCTTTCTTT.

This rearrangement joins TRBV15 to TRBJ2-1; 12 nucleotides line up with TRBD2. Per germline, CDR1 LNHNV and CDR2 YYDKDF (reference sequence). J gave up 9 bases and V 3 bases, and 6 bases lay outside the gene matches. CDR3 size: 15 residues. The CDR3, as DNA: TGTGCCACCAGCAGTAGCCTAGCGGGGGGGCGTGAGCAGTTCTTC. Translating it yields CATSSSLAGGREQFF.